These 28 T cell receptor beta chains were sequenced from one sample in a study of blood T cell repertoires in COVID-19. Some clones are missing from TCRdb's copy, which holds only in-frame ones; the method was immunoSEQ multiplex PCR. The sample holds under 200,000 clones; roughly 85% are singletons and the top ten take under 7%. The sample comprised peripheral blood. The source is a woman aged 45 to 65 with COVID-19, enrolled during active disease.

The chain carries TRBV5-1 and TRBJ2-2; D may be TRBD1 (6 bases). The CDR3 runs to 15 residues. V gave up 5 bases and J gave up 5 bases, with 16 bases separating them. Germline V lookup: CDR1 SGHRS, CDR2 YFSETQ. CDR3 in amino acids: CASRPGPQGTGELFF. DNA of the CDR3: TGCGCCAGCAGACCAGGACCCCAGGGGACCGGGGAGCTGTTTTTT.

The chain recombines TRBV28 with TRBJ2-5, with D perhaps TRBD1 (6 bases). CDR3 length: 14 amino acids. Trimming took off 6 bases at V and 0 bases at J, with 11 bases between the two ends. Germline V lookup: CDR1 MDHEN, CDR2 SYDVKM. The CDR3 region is CASRTGQYQETQYF. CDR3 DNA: TGTGCCAGCAGAACCGGACAGTACCAAGAGACCCAGTACTTC.

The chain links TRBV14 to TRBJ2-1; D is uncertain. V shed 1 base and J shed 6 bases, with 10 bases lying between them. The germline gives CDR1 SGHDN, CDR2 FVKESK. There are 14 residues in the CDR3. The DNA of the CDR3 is TGTGCCAGCAGCCAAGGTGTGGTAGCCAATGAGCAGTTCTTC. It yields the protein CASSQGVVANEQFF.

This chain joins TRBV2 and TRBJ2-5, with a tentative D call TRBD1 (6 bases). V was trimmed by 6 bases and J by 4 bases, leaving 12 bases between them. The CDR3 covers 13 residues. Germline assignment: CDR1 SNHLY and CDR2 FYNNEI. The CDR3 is CASRQGEGETQYF. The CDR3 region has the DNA TGTGCCAGCAGACAGGGAGAAGGAGAGACCCAGTACTTC.

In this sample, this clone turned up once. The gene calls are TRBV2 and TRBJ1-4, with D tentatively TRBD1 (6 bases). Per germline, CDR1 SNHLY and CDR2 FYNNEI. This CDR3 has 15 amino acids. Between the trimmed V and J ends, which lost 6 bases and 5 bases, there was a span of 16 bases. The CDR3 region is CASRGGGQLNEKLFF. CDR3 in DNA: TGTGCCAGCAGGGGTGGAGGACAGCTAAATGAAAAACTGTTTTTT.

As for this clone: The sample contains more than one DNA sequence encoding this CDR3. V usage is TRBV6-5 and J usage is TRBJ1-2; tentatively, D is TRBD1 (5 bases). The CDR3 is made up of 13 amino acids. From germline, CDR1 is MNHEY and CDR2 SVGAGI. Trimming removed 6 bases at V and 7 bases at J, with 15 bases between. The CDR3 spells CASSPGTGLGYTF. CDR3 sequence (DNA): TGTGCCAGCAGCCCCGGGACTGGGCTTGGCTACACCTTC.

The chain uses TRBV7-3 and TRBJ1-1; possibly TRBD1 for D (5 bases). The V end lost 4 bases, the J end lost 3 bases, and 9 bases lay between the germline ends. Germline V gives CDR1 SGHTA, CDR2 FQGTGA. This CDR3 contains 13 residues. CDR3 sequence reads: CASSSLRDTEAFF. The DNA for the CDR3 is TGTGCCAGCAGCTCCCTCAGGGACACTGAAGCTTTCTTT.

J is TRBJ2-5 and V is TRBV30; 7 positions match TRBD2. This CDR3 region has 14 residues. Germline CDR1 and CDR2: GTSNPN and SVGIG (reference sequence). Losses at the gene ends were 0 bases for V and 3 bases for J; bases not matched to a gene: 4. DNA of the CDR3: TGTGCCTGGAGTGTGGGAGGGTCCAAAGAGACCCAGTACTTC. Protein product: CAWSVGGSKETQYF.

The DNA of the CDR3 is TGTGCCAGTAGTCCCCGGGACAGGGTTTCCGAGCAGTACTTC. Its translation is CASSPRDRVSEQYF. The chain has TRBV19 and TRBJ2-7; 9 bases align to TRBD1. V gave up 5 bases and J gave up 6 bases; unmatched junction bases: 8. This CDR3 comprises 14 residues. Germline V lookup: CDR1 LNHDA, CDR2 SQIVND (reference sequence).

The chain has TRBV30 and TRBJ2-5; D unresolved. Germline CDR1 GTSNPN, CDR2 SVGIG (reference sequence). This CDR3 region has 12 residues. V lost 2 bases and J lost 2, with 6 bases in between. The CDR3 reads CAWSPLQETQYF. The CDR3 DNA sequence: TGTGCCTGGAGTCCCCTACAAGAGACCCAGTACTTC. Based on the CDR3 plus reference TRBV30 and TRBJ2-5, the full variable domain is SQTIHQWPATLVQPVGSPLSLECTVEGTSNPNLYWYRQAAGRGLQLLFYSVGIGQISSEVPQNLSASRPQDRQFILSSKKLLLSDSGFYLCAWSPLQETQYFGPGTRLLVL.

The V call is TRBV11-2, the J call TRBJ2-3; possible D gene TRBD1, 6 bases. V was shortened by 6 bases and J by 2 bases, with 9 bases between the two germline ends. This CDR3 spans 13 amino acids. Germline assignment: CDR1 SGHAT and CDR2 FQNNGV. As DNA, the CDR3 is TGTGCCAGCAGAGTGGGGGCCACAGATACGCAGTATTTT. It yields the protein CASRVGATDTQYF.

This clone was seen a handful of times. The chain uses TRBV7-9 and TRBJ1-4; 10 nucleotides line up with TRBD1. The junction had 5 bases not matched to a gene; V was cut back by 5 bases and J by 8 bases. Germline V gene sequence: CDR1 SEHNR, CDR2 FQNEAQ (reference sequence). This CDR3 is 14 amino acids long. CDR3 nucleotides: TGTGCCAGCAGCCTGGGACAGGGGTGGGAAAAACTGTTTTTT. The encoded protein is CASSLGQGWEKLFF.

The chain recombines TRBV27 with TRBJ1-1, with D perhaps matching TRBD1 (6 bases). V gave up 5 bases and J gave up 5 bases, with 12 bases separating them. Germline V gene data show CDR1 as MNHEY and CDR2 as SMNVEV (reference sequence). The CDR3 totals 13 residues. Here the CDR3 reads CASSTGWFTEAFF. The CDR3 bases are TGTGCCAGCAGTACAGGGTGGTTTACTGAAGCTTTCTTT.

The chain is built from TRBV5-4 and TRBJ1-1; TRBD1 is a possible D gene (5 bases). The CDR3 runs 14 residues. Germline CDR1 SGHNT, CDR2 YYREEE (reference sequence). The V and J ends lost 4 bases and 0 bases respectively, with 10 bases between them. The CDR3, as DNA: TGTGCCAGCAGCCAGGGAATCCTGAACACTGAAGCTTTCTTT. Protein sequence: CASSQGILNTEAFF.

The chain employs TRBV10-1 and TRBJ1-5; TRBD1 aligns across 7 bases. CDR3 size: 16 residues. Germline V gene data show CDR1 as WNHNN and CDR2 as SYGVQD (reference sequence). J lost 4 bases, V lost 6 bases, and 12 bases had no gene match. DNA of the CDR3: TGCGCCAGCAGGTTGTATATACAGGGGCCAAATCAGCCCCAGCATTTT. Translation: CASRLYIQGPNQPQHF.

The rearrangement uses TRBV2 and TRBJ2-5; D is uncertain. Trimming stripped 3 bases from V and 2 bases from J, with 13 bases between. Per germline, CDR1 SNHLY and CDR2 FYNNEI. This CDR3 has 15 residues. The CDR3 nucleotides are TGTGCCAGCAGTGATTATGTGGTAGCTCAAGAGACCCAGTACTTC. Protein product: CASSDYVVAQETQYF.

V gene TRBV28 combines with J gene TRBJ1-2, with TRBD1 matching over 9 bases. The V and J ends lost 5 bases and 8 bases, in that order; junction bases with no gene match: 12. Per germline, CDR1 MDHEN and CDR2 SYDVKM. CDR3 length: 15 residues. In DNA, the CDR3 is TGTGCCAGCAGTACCCCGGGACAGGGAAGGCTAGGCTACACCTTC. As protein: CASSTPGQGRLGYTF.

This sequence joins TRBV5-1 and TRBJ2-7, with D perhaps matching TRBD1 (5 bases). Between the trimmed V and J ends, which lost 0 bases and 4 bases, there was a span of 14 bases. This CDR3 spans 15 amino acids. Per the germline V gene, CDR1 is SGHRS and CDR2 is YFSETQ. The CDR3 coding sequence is TGCGCCAGCAGCTTGGGTTCCGGACACACATACGAGCAGTACTTC. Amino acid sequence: CASSLGSGHTYEQYF. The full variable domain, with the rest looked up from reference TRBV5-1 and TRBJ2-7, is KAGVTQTPRYLIKTRGQQVTLSCSPISGHRSVSWYQQTPGQGLQFLFEYFSETQRNKGNFPGRFSGRQFSNSRSEMNVSTLELGDSALYLCASSLGSGHTYEQYFGPGTRLTVT.

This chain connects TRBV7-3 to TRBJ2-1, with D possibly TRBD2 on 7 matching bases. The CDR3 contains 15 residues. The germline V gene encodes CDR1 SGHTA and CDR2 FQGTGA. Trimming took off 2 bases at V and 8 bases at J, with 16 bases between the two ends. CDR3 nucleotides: TGTGCCAGCAGCTTAGGTCGGGGGGCCTCGGATGAGCAGTTCTTC. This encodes CASSLGRGASDEQFF. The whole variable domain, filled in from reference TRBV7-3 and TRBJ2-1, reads GAGVSQTPSNKVTEKGKYVELRCDPISGHTALYWYRQSLGQGPEFLIYFQGTGAADDSGLPNDRFFAVRPEGSVSTLKIQRTERGDSAVYLCASSLGRGASDEQFFGPGTRLTVL.

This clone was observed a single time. The CDR3 coding sequence is TGTGCCAGCAGGGACTTAAGACTAGCGGCGAACACCGGGGAGCTGTTTTTT. Its protein product is CASRDLRLAANTGELFF. The chain employs TRBV2 and TRBJ2-2, with 9 bases fitting TRBD2. Trimming cost V 6 bases and J 0 bases; bases outside gene matches: 8. Germline assignment: CDR1 SNHLY and CDR2 FYNNEI. CDR3 length equals 17 residues.

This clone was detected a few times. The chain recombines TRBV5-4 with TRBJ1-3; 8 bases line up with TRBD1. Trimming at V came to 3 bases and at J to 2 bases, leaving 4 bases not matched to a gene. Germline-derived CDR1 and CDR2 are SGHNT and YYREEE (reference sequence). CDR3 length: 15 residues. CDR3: CASSSAGQAGNTIYF. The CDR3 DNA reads TGTGCCAGCAGCTCGGCGGGACAGGCTGGAAACACCATATATTTT.

The CDR3 bases are TGTGCCAGCAGTCCCAAGGGCGGGGAGGAAGAAAAACTGTTTTTT. The encoded protein is CASSPKGGEEEKLFF. The chain is built from TRBV6-4 and TRBJ1-4; D is undetermined. Trimming took off 5 bases at V and 8 bases at J, with 18 bases between the two ends. The CDR3 loop spans 15 amino acids. Germline assignment: CDR1 MRHNA and CDR2 SNTAGT.

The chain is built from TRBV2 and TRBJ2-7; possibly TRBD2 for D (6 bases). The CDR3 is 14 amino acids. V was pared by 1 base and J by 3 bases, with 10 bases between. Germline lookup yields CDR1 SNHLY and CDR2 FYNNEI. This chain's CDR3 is CASSEELGGYEQYF. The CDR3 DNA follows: TGTGCCAGCAGTGAAGAGTTGGGGGGCTACGAGCAGTACTTC.

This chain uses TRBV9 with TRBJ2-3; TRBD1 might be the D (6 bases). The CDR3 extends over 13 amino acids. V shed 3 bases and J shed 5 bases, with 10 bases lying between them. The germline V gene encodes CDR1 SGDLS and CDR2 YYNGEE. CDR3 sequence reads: CASSGGQGDTQYF. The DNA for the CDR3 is TGTGCCAGCAGCGGGGGGCAGGGAGATACGCAGTATTTT.

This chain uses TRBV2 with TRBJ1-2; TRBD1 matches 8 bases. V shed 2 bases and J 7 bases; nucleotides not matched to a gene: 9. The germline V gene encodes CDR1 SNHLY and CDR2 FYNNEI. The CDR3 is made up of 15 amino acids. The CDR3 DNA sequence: TGTGCCAGCAGTGAAAGGCAGGGGGCTGGTTCTGGCTACACCTTC. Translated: CASSERQGAGSGYTF.

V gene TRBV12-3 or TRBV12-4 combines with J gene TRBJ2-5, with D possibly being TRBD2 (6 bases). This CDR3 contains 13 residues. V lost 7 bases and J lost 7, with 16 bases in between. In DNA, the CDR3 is TGTGCCAGCACCGAGGGAGGTACTCGGACCCAGTACTTC. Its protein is CASTEGGTRTQYF.

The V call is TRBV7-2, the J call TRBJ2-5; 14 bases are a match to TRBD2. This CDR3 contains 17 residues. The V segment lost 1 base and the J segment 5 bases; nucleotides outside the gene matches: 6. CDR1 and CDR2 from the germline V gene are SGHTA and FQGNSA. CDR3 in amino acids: CASSLGATSGGAETQYF. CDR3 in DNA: TGTGCCAGCAGCTTAGGCGCGACTAGCGGGGGGGCGGAGACCCAGTACTTC.

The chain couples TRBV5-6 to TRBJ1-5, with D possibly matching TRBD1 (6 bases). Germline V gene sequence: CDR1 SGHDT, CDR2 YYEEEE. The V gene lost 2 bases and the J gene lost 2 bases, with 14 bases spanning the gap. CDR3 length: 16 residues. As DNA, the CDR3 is TGTGCCAGCAGCTTAATGACAGGAGCCGGCAATCAGCCCCAGCATTTT. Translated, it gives CASSLMTGAGNQPQHF. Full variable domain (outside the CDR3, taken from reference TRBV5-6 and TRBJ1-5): DAGVTQSPTHLIKTRGQQVTLRCSPKSGHDTVSWYQQALGQGPQFIFQYYEEEERQRGNFPDRFSGHQFPNYSSELNVNALLLGDSALYLCASSLMTGAGNQPQHFGDGTRLSIL.